The 32 T cell receptor beta chains in this list originate from one sample, sequenced in a study of T cell repertoires in cytomegalovirus infection. TCRdb ran MiXCR on the reads and lists one entry per CDR3 protein. The table lists about 360,000 distinct CDR3 sequences, around a sixth of them singletons. The specimen was PBMCs. The receptors were sampled from a human donor in good health (CMV status not recorded). Some clones in this sample may be carry-over from other donors' samples.

This clonotype has just a few counts. The V and J genes are TRBV15 and TRBJ2-3; D unresolved. Per the germline V gene, CDR1 is LNHNV and CDR2 is YYDKDF (reference sequence). The CDR3 runs to 11 residues. Trimming left V 4 bases short and J 6 bases short, with 5 bases between. The DNA for the CDR3 is TGTGCCACCAGCACTACGGATACGCAGTATTTT. Translation: CATSTTDTQYF.

A few counts support this clonotype. The gene calls are TRBV11-2 and TRBJ2-1, with TRBD2 identical over 9 bases. V lost 2 bases and J lost 0; bases outside the gene matches: 8. The CDR3 is 18 residues long. Germline V gene lookup returns CDR1 SGHAT and CDR2 FQNNGV. The CDR3 is CASSLRWTSESSYNEQFF. Here the CDR3 DNA reads TGTGCCAGCAGCTTACGCTGGACTAGCGAAAGCTCCTACAATGAGCAGTTCTTC.

This clonotype has just a few counts. The V and J genes are TRBV15 and TRBJ1-1; TRBD1 might be the D (6 bases). CDR3 length: 15 amino acids. V was cut by 0 bases and J by 1 base, with 9 bases left in between. Germline V gene sequence: CDR1 LNHNV, CDR2 YYDKDF (reference sequence). DNA for the CDR3: TGTGCCACCAGCAGAGAGACAGGAGCGAACACTGAAGCTTTCTTT. Its translation: CATSRETGANTEAFF.

This clonotype was counted at least ten times. The chain recombines TRBV7-2 with TRBJ1-1; unclear D gene. This CDR3 has 10 amino acids. V was clipped by 6 bases and J by 5 bases, with 4 bases between them. The germline V gene has CDR1 SGHTA and CDR2 FQGNSA. The CDR3 DNA reads TGTGCCAGCAGTCGGACTGAAGCTTTCTTT. This gives the protein CASSRTEAFF. Filled out from reference TRBV7-2 and TRBJ1-1, the complete variable domain reads GAGVSQSPSNKVTEKGKDVELRCDPISGHTALYWYRQSLGQGLEFLIYFQGNSAPDKSGLPSDRFSAERTGGSVSTLTIQRTQQEDSAVYLCASSRTEAFFGQGTRLTVV.

This clonotype was detected a few times. V is TRBV5-8 and J is TRBJ1-5; D remains ambiguous. Germline V gene sequence: CDR1 SGHTS, CDR2 YDEGEE. The CDR3 consists of 12 residues. V lost 4 bases and J lost 7, with 9 bases in between. As DNA, the CDR3 is TGTGCCAGCAGCAGGAGACCACAGCCCCAGCATTTT. Translation gives CASSRRPQPQHF.

This clonotype was counted at least ten times. The V and J genes are TRBV7-2 and TRBJ2-1; 10 bases fit TRBD1. Germline V gives CDR1 SGHTA, CDR2 FQGNSA. The CDR3 totals 18 residues. The ends lost 6 bases at V and 8 bases at J; junction bases unmatched: 19. This CDR3 reads CASSDRTGGQQGSDEQFF. As DNA, the CDR3 is TGTGCCAGCAGTGACAGGACAGGGGGTCAACAAGGGAGCGATGAGCAGTTCTTC.

This clonotype was detected many times. This chain joins TRBV4-1 and TRBJ2-2; D is possibly TRBD2 (5 bases). The CDR3 covers 15 residues. Looked up from germline, CDR1 is MGHRA and CDR2 is YSYEKL. V was cut by 5 bases and J by 0 bases, with 10 bases left in between. The CDR3 nucleotides are TGCGCCAGCAGCACCGGGATCGCGAACACCGGGGAGCTGTTTTTT. It encodes CASSTGIANTGELFF.

In its sample, this clonotype was seen a few times. This chain links TRBV5-1 with TRBJ2-1; 11 positions agree with TRBD2. This CDR3 has 15 amino acids. From germline, CDR1 is SGHRS and CDR2 YFSETQ. With 6 bases clipped from V and 9 bases from J, the junction kept 11 bases outside the gene matches. CDR3 nucleotide sequence: TGCGCCAGCACCCCCCTAGGAGGACTAGCGGGTGAGCAGTTCTTC. This gives the protein CASTPLGGLAGEQFF.

The V call is TRBV14, the J call TRBJ2-1; weak D call: TRBD2 (5 bases). V gave up 1 base and J gave up 9 bases, with 7 bases separating them. Germline CDR1 SGHDN, CDR2 FVKESK. CDR3 length: 12 amino acids. Written as DNA, the CDR3 is TGTGCCAGCAGCCAAGTGAGGGCTGAGCAGTTCTTC. Its protein product is CASSQVRAEQFF.

The table lists this clonotype with a few counts. This rearrangement joins TRBV20-1 to TRBJ2-5; 10 nucleotides align to TRBD1. CDR1 DFQATT and CDR2 SNEGSKA come from the germline V gene (reference sequence). Losses at the gene ends were 5 bases for V and 4 bases for J; bases not matched to a gene: 4. This CDR3 is built from 13 residues. CDR3: CSASDRGLETQYF. CDR3 in DNA: TGCAGTGCTTCCGACAGGGGGCTAGAGACCCAGTACTTC.

This clonotype was found many times. This chain uses TRBV5-5 with TRBJ2-3; tentatively, D is TRBD1 (7 bases). Trimming left V 2 bases short and J 1 base short, with 11 bases between. In germline, CDR1 is SGHKS, CDR2 YYEKEE (reference sequence). The CDR3 totals 15 residues. This CDR3 reads CASSFRGTGTDTQYF. CDR3 DNA: TGTGCCAGCAGCTTTCGGGGGACAGGCACAGATACGCAGTATTTT.

This clonotype appeared many times. The chain employs TRBV7-2 and TRBJ1-2, with a possible D match to TRBD1 (6 bases). V was cut by 5 bases and J by 4 bases, with 14 bases left in between. The CDR3 runs 14 residues. Germline loops: CDR1 SGHTA, CDR2 FQGNSA. In DNA form, the CDR3 reads TGTGCCAGCAGCCAAGGACAGCAACTCTATGGCTACACCTTC. Its translation: CASSQGQQLYGYTF. Filled out from reference TRBV7-2 and TRBJ1-2, the complete variable domain reads GAGVSQSPSNKVTEKGKDVELRCDPISGHTALYWYRQSLGQGLEFLIYFQGNSAPDKSGLPSDRFSAERTGGSVSTLTIQRTQQEDSAVYLCASSQGQQLYGYTFGSGTRLTVV.

The rearrangement joins TRBV25-1 to TRBJ1-4, with a weak D call TRBD1 (5 bases). Trimming took 3 bases from V and 7 from J, leaving 9 bases between them. Germline CDR1 reads MGHDK; CDR2 reads SYGVNS. CDR3 size: 13 residues. The CDR3 bases are TGTGCCAGCAGTGACGAGGGGTTTGAAAAACTGTTTTTT. This translates into CASSDEGFEKLFF.

The gene calls are TRBV2 and TRBJ1-5; D remains ambiguous. The CDR3 totals 14 residues. V lost 0 bases, J lost 6 bases, and 9 bases lay in between. Germline lookup yields CDR1 SNHLY and CDR2 FYNNEI. CDR3 protein: CASSEAHGTQPQHF. In DNA, the CDR3 is TGTGCCAGCAGTGAAGCGCACGGAACTCAGCCCCAGCATTTT.

The genes are TRBV20-1 and TRBJ2-1; the D call may be TRBD1 or TRBD2 (5 bases each). The V gene lost 5 bases and the J gene lost 5 bases, with 13 bases spanning the gap. Germline CDR1 reads DFQATT; CDR2 reads SNEGSKA (reference sequence). CDR3 length equals 13 residues. The CDR3 DNA is TGCAGTGCTCCCCGGGACGTCCACAATGAGCAGTTCTTC. Protein sequence: CSAPRDVHNEQFF.

The chain carries TRBV11-3 and TRBJ2-3; no definite D call. The CDR3 is made up of 15 amino acids. Germline values: CDR1 SGHNT, CDR2 YENEEA. V was trimmed by 5 bases and J by 4 bases, leaving 16 bases between them. CDR3 sequence: CASSPGPESADTQYF. The CDR3 DNA sequence: TGTGCCAGCAGCCCGGGCCCCGAGTCGGCAGATACGCAGTATTTT.

This clonotype has a handful of counts. The chain carries TRBV4-1 and TRBJ2-3, with TRBD2 matching over 12 bases. Germline values: CDR1 MGHRA, CDR2 YSYEKL. V dropped 2 bases and J dropped 5; count of bases not matched to a gene: 8. The CDR3 covers 17 residues. The CDR3 reads CASSQSLLAGGIDTQYF. Here the CDR3 DNA reads TGCGCCAGCAGCCAAAGCCTACTAGCGGGGGGAATAGATACGCAGTATTTT.

This clonotype came up a few times. The chain has TRBV10-2 and TRBJ2-2; 8 nucleotides match TRBD2. CDR1 is WSHSY and CDR2 is SAAADI in the germline V gene. This CDR3 has 16 amino acids. V lost 3 bases and J lost 0; bases outside the gene matches: 3. This CDR3 is CASSDHSGTNTGELFF. The CDR3 nucleotides read TGCGCCAGCAGTGATCATAGCGGGACGAACACCGGGGAGCTGTTTTTT.

CDR3: CASSFAGQGGYEQYF. The DNA for the CDR3 is TGTGCCAGCAGCTTCGCCGGACAGGGCGGGTACGAGCAGTACTTC. V gene TRBV7-9 combines with J gene TRBJ2-7; 8 bases are shared with TRBD1. The V segment lost 3 bases and the J segment 4 bases; nucleotides outside the gene matches: 8. CDR1 and CDR2 from the germline V gene are SEHNR and FQNEAQ (reference sequence). CDR3 length equals 15 residues. The variable domain in full, completed from reference TRBV7-9 and TRBJ2-7, reads DTGVSQNPRHKITKRGQNVTFRCDPISEHNRLYWYRQTLGQGPEFLTYFQNEAQLEKSRLLSDRFSAERPKGSFSTLEIQRTEQGDSAMYLCASSFAGQGGYEQYFGPGTRLTVT.

The V gene is TRBV24-1, the J gene TRBJ2-1; D possibly matches TRBD1 or TRBD2 (5 bases each). CDR3 length equals 16 residues. CDR1 KGHDR and CDR2 SFDVKD come from the germline V gene. Trimming pared 3 bases from V and 7 bases from J, leaving 18 bases between. CDR3 residues: CATSDPRDGGRNEQFF. CDR3 sequence (DNA): TGTGCCACCAGTGATCCAAGAGATGGGGGACGGAATGAGCAGTTCTTC.

This clonotype was recorded at least ten times. The chain carries TRBV7-2 and TRBJ2-5; D is uncertain. V was clipped by 2 bases and J by 5 bases, with 12 bases between them. The CDR3 sequence is 14 residues long. In germline, CDR1 is SGHTA, CDR2 FQGNSA. In nucleotides, the CDR3 is TGTGCCAGCAGCTTATTAACCGTCGGGGAGACCCAGTACTTC. This translates into CASSLLTVGETQYF.

This clonotype has ten or more counts. The rearrangement joins TRBV7-9 to TRBJ1-1, with 8 positions matching TRBD1. Germline CDR1 is SEHNR and CDR2 is FQNEAQ (reference sequence). Losses at the gene ends were 4 bases for V and 7 bases for J; bases not matched to a gene: 5. The CDR3 loop spans 13 amino acids. DNA of the CDR3: TGTGCCAGCAGCTCCTTTGGGACAGGTGAAGCTTTCTTT. This encodes CASSSFGTGEAFF.

There are a few counts of this clonotype. The chain recombines TRBV10-3 with TRBJ1-1; D is possibly TRBD1 (5 bases). Germline loops: CDR1 ENHRY, CDR2 SYGVKD. V lost 3 bases, J lost 2 bases, and 7 bases lay in between. CDR3 size: 13 residues. The DNA of the CDR3 is TGTGCCATCAGTGACAGGGCCAACACTGAAGCTTTCTTT. Translation gives CAISDRANTEAFF.

This clonotype was counted many times. The chain links TRBV7-9 to TRBJ1-1; 7 bases map to TRBD1. The germline CDR1 and CDR2 sequences are SEHNR and FQNEAQ (reference sequence). J was trimmed by 8 bases and V by 2 bases; bases with no gene match: 8. The CDR3 loop spans 14 amino acids. The CDR3 region is CASSLSSGGAEAFF. The DNA for the CDR3 is TGTGCCAGCAGCTTATCATCAGGGGGGGCGGAAGCTTTCTTT. Combining the CDR3 with reference TRBV7-9 and TRBJ1-1 gives the whole variable domain DTGVSQNPRHKITKRGQNVTFRCDPISEHNRLYWYRQTLGQGPEFLTYFQNEAQLEKSRLLSDRFSAERPKGSFSTLEIQRTEQGDSAMYLCASSLSSGGAEAFFGQGTRLTVV.

This clonotype was seen many times. CDR3 in amino acids: CASSLGTGNNEQFF. In DNA, the CDR3 is TGTGCCAGCAGCTTGGGGACAGGCAACAATGAGCAGTTCTTC. The chain uses TRBV5-4 and TRBJ2-1; TRBD1 aligns across 7 bases. This CDR3 has 14 residues. From germline, CDR1 is SGHNT and CDR2 YYREEE (reference sequence). After removal of 0 bases from V and 5 bases from J, the junction contained 2 bases not matched to a gene.

In its sample, this clonotype was seen a few times. This chain links TRBV7-2 with TRBJ1-5; D gene unclear. Trimming left V 5 bases short and J 1 base short, with 12 bases between. Germline V gene data show CDR1 as SGHTA and CDR2 as FQGNSA. The CDR3 length is 15 residues. The CDR3 nucleotides are TGTGCCAGCAGCCCCCTGAGGTGGAGCAATCAGCCCCAGCATTTT. Residues: CASSPLRWSNQPQHF.

V and J are TRBV29-1 and TRBJ1-1, with D unclear. Germline assignment: CDR1 SQVTM and CDR2 ANQGSEA. Trimming stripped 2 bases from V and 0 bases from J, with 7 bases between. The CDR3 covers 13 residues. DNA of the CDR3: TGCAGCGTTGAAAGTGCAGTGAACACTGAAGCTTTCTTT. It codes for CSVESAVNTEAFF.

The V gene is TRBV5-8, the J gene TRBJ2-5; D gene ambiguous. The CDR3 contains 15 residues. The V end lost 0 bases, the J end lost 2 bases, and 11 bases lay between the germline ends. The V gene's germline CDR1 is SGHTS and CDR2 YDEGEE. The CDR3 spells CASSLEGRRQETQYF. The DNA for the CDR3 is TGTGCCAGCAGCTTGGAAGGCAGAAGGCAAGAGACCCAGTACTTC.

The sample holds many counts of this clonotype. The chain joins TRBV6-1 to TRBJ1-3, with 9 positions matching TRBD1. V lost 6 bases and J lost 2; bases outside the gene matches: 11. The CDR3 extends over 17 amino acids. Germline CDR1 and CDR2: MNHNS and SASEGT. The CDR3 DNA reads TGTGCCAGCAGGACAGGGGGTAGAATGGTAGCTGGAAACACCATATATTTT. Translating gives CASRTGGRMVAGNTIYF.

This clonotype was detected ten times or more. The chain uses TRBV7-2 and TRBJ2-3; no definite D call. The CDR3 has 13 amino acids. The germline gives CDR1 SGHTA, CDR2 FQGNSA. Trimming took off 4 bases at V and 0 bases at J, with 5 bases between the two ends. The CDR3 bases are TGTGCCAGCAGCTCCGAAAGCACAGATACGCAGTATTTT. Protein product: CASSSESTDTQYF.

This clonotype was seen repeatedly, ten times or more. This sequence joins TRBV7-8 and TRBJ2-3; tentative D call: TRBD2 (7 bases). Per the germline V gene, CDR1 is SGHVS and CDR2 is FQNEAQ. CDR3 length equals 16 residues. V was shortened by 5 bases and J by 6 bases, with 21 bases between the two germline ends. The CDR3 DNA reads as TGTGCCAGCAGCCCCGCTCCCGGCGGGGGCGCGGATACGCAGTATTTT. Translating it yields CASSPAPGGGADTQYF.

The gene calls are TRBV18 and TRBJ2-1, with TRBD2 matching over 8 bases. Per the germline V gene, CDR1 is KGHSH and CDR2 is LQKENI. There are 17 residues in the CDR3. After removal of 3 bases from V and 4 bases from J, the junction contained 11 bases not matched to a gene. CDR3 region: CASSPAVTSGGYNEQFF. CDR3 nucleotide sequence: TGTGCCAGCTCACCCGCAGTAACTAGCGGAGGATACAATGAGCAGTTCTTC.